This T cell receptor (beta chain) is drawn from a study of cytomegalovirus exposure and HLA in healthy donors. In the case of this clone: No antigen is known for it.

Study-wide findings and caveats: Specific recognition of CMV antigens was confirmed in vitro for three chains (all CMV-associated).

Primers for the PCR totalled 60 Vbeta and 13 Jbeta. In the authors' methods: An analysis that came later counted 70 million to 100 million unique TCR beta chains, around 12 million shared. The repertoire was sequenced with immunoSEQ multiplex PCR; TCRdb's copy has only in-frame clones and lacks some. Clone size and the V and J calls come from that table; the DNA yielded D and trimming. Among roughly 170,000 clones listed, approximately 84% were seen once. The CDR3 has 17 residues. CDR1 and CDR2 (germline): SGHRS, YFSETQ. V gave up 2 bases and J gave up 3 bases; unmatched junction bases: 9. The sample taken for sequencing was PBMCs. The chain combines TRBV5-1 with TRBJ2-2; 8 nucleotides agree with TRBD2. The source is a man aged 25-45 years in good health and CMV-seronegative. The CDR3 sequence: CASSFPEASGYTGELFF. The CDR3 DNA reads TGCGCCAGCAGCTTCCCGGAGGCTAGCGGGTACACCGGGGAGCTGTTTTTT.